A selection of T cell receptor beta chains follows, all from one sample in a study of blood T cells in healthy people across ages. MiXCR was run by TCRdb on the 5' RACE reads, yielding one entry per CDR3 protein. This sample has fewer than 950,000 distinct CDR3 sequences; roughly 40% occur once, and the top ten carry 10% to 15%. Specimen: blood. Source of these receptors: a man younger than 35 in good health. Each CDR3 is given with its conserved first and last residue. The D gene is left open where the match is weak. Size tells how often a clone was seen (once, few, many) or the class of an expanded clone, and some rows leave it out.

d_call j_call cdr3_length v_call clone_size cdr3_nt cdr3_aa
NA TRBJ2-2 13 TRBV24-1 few TGTGCCACCAGTGATCGTCCCACCGGGGAGCTGTTTTTT CATSDRPTGELFF
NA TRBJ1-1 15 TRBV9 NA TGTGCCAGCAGCGTAGACCCTGGGGGGCTCGCATCGGCTTTCTTT CASSVDPGGLASAFF
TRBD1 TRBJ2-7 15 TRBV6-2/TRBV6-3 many TGTGCCAGCAGTTCCCCAACAGGGGGTCCCCACGAGCAGTACTTC CASSSPTGGPHEQYF
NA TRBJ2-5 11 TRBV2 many TGTGCCAGCGGGGGGTGGGAGACCCAGTACTTC CASGGWETQYF
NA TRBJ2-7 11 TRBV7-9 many TGTGCCAGCAGCGGAGCCTACGAGCAGTACTTC CASSGAYEQYF
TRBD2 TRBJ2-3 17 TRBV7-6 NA TGTGCCAGCAGCGCTCCGGGGACTAGCGGGACTACAGATACGCAGTATTTT CASSAPGTSGTTDTQYF
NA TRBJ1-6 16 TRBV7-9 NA TGTGCCAGCCACCAGAAACCGGGAGCCCATAATTCACCCCTCCACTTT CASHQKPGAHNSPLHF
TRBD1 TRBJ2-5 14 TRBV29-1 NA TGCAGCGTTCTGGGACAGGACCTCCAAGAGACCCAGTACTTC CSVLGQDLQETQYF
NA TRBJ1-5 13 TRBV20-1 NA TGCAGTGCTAGAGAGAGGGAGGGTCAGCCCCAGCATTTT CSAREREGQPQHF
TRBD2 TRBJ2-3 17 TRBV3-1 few TGTGCCAGCAGCAAATTAGCGGGGGGGCTTATCACAGATACGCAGTATTTT CASSKLAGGLITDTQYF
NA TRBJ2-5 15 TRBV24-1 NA TGTGCCACCAGTGACCACAGAAGGGAGGAGAAGACCCAGTACTTC CATSDHRREEKTQYF
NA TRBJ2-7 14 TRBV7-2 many TGTGCCAGCAGCTTAGGAGGGGTCGTGGCCGAGCAGTACTTC CASSLGGVVAEQYF
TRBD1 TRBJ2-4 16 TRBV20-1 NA TGCAGTGCTAGAGATCACAGGGGCCCTTCCAAAAACATTCAGTACTTC CSARDHRGPSKNIQYF
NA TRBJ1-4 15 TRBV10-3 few TGTGCCATCAGTGCCCGAGGGACCATCGGGGAAAAACTGTTTTTT CAISARGTIGEKLFF
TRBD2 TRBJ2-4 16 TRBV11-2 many TGTGCCAGCAGCTTAGATCCGGGGGGAGCCAAAAACATTCAGTACTTC CASSLDPGGAKNIQYF
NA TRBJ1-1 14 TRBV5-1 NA TGCGCCAGCAGCTTGACCAGGGGCAACACTGAAGCTTTCTTT CASSLTRGNTEAFF
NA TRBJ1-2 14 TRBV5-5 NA TGTGCCAGCAGCCCAAACCTCGACAGCTATGGCTACACCTTC CASSPNLDSYGYTF
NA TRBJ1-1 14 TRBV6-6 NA TGTGCCAGCAGTGATCGACAGGCAAAGCTTGAAGCTTTCTTT CASSDRQAKLEAFF
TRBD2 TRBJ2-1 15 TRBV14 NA TGTGCCAGCAGCCAAGAACAGCGGGGGGACGATGAGCAGTTCTTC CASSQEQRGDDEQFF
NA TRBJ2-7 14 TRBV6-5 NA TGTGCCAGCAGAACGGCGGGCACCTCCTACGAGCAGTACTTC CASRTAGTSYEQYF
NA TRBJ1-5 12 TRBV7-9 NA TGTTCCAGCAGCTTCTATGATCAGCCCCAGCATTTT CSSSFYDQPQHF
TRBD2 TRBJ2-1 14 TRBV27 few TGTGCCAGCAGTTTAGCTAGCGGGGTCTATGAGCAGTTCTTC CASSLASGVYEQFF
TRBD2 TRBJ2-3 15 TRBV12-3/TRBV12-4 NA TGTGCCAGCACCCCGCGGGGGACCCTCGGAGATACGCAGTATTTT CASTPRGTLGDTQYF
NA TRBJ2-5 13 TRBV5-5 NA TGTGCCAGCGGCTGGACGGGGGAAGAGACCCAGTACTTC CASGWTGEETQYF